This TCR beta chain was found in a study of cytomegalovirus exposure and HLA in healthy donors. Study-level information: For the approximately 400 genotyped donors, 80% to 90% fell within the Caucasian-associated ancestry cluster.

Study-level findings and limits: As a later analysis showed, several of the most significant clusters appeared to be linked to common viral pathogens. Later analysis associated a missense DCLRE1C variant with TCR beta V- and J-gene trimming.

Deletions cut 1 base from V and 7 bases from J, with 19 bases between. CDR1 is SGHVS, CDR2 FNYEAQ, per germline. The CDR3 runs to 17 residues. Note on this clone: Antigen unknown.

Use of 60 Vbeta and 13 Jbeta primers characterized the PCR. Authors' data handling: It was a later analysis that counted some 80 million unique TCR beta chains, of which around 11 million were shared. The table came from immunoSEQ multiplex PCR; TCRdb's copy has only in-frame clones and leaves some out. V, J and clone size are those of that table, while D and trimming were read from the DNA. The profile shows over 110,000 clones, 75% to 80% of them singletons. The chain employs TRBV7-6 and TRBJ2-2; D perhaps matches TRBD2 (7 bases). The sample consisted of PBMCs. The receptor was isolated from a woman between 35 and 50 years old in good health and CMV-seropositive. The CDR3 loop reads CASSLVLRGRGGGELFF. In DNA, the CDR3 is TGTGCCAGCAGCTTAGTCCTCCGCGGGAGAGGGGGCGGGGAGCTGTTTTTT.